This entry lists 28 T cell receptor beta chains sequenced from one sample in a study of T cell responses to AZD1222 COVID-19 vaccine. Clones were read by immunoSEQ multiplex PCR, and TCRdb kept only the in-frame ones, dropping some. This sample has around 100,000 clones, with less than 90% found just once. The sample here was peripheral blood, taken on day 0 of AZD1222 vaccination. The receptors come from an adult in good health.

The chain uses TRBV28 and TRBJ1-2, with TRBD1 as a possible D gene (6 bases). The germline gives CDR1 MDHEN, CDR2 SYDVKM. V was pared by 5 bases and J by 4 bases, with 11 bases between. The CDR3 covers 13 residues. The CDR3: CASSPGTSYGYTF. CDR3 coding DNA: TGTGCCAGCAGTCCCGGGACATCCTATGGCTACACCTTC.

V usage is TRBV12-3 or TRBV12-4 and J usage is TRBJ1-2, with a tentative D call TRBD1 (5 bases). V was cut by 6 bases and J by 11 bases, with 16 bases left in between. The CDR3 sequence is 12 residues long. CDR3 region: CASRDGTAPYTF. The CDR3 nucleotides are TGTGCCAGCAGGGACGGGACTGCCCCATACACCTTC.

This clone was counted between two and nine times. The rearrangement joins TRBV6-4 to TRBJ1-1, with 9 bases fitting TRBD1. Germline V lookup: CDR1 MRHNA, CDR2 SNTAGT. CDR3 length equals 15 residues. Unmatched junction bases numbered 10, after V lost 5 bases and J lost 6 bases. CDR3 nucleotide sequence: TGTGCCAGCAGTCTGACAGGGGGTTTTGTCGCTGAAGCTTTCTTT. Protein: CASSLTGGFVAEAFF.

This clone came up once. The rearrangement uses TRBV7-9 and TRBJ1-1, with 8 positions matching TRBD1. The CDR3 totals 12 residues. V lost 11 bases and J lost 3; bases outside the gene matches: 5. Germline V gene sequence: CDR1 SEHNR, CDR2 FQNEAQ (reference sequence). CDR3 protein: CAGQGGDTEAFF. In nucleotides, the CDR3 is TGTGCCGGACAGGGTGGGGACACTGAAGCTTTCTTT.

The CDR3 nucleotides read TGTGCCAGCAGTTTGGGAGGAGGGAACACTGAAGCTTTCTTT. This gives the protein CASSLGGGNTEAFF. The chain is built from TRBV6-6 and TRBJ1-1; D is uncertain. The CDR3 length is 14 residues. In germline, CDR1 is MNHNY, CDR2 SVGAGI (reference sequence). Trimming stripped 4 bases from V and 1 base from J, with 10 bases between.

CDR3 sequence (DNA): TGTGCCAGCAGGGGGACCGCGAACACCGGGGAGCTGTTTTTT. Translated: CASRGTANTGELFF. The rearrangement links TRBV9 to TRBJ2-2; D might be TRBD1 or TRBD2, each matching 5 bases. V gave up 5 bases and J gave up 0 bases, with 8 bases separating them. The CDR3 loop spans 14 amino acids. CDR1 is SGDLS, CDR2 YYNGEE, per germline. Based on the CDR3 plus reference TRBV9 and TRBJ2-2, the full variable domain is DSGVTQTPKHLITATGQRVTLRCSPRSGDLSVYWYQQSLDQGLQFLIQYYNGEERAKGNILERFSAQQFPDLHSELNLSSLELGDSALYFCASRGTANTGELFFGEGSRLTVL.

This chain uses TRBV7-6 with TRBJ2-1; D unresolved. The length of the CDR3 is 11 residues. Trimming stripped 1 base from V and 9 bases from J, with 4 bases between. Germline CDR1 SGHVS, CDR2 FNYEAQ. The CDR3 loop is CASSLGSEQFF. The CDR3 nucleotides read TGTGCCAGCAGCTTAGGAAGTGAGCAGTTCTTC.

V gene TRBV25-1 combines with J gene TRBJ2-1, with a possible D match to TRBD2 (6 bases). Trimming cost V 6 bases and J 0 bases, with 18 bases left between them. The CDR3 runs to 17 residues. CDR1 is MGHDK and CDR2 is SYGVNS in the germline V gene. This CDR3 is CASSDRTRGSSYNEQFF. Here the CDR3 DNA reads TGTGCCAGCAGCGATAGAACCCGGGGGAGCTCCTACAATGAGCAGTTCTTC. Full variable domain (remainder filled in from reference TRBV25-1 and TRBJ2-1): EADIYQTPRYLVIGTGKKITLECSQTMGHDKMYWYQQDPGMELHLIHYSYGVNSTEKGDLSSESTVSRIRTEHFPLTLESARPSHTSQYLCASSDRTRGSSYNEQFFGPGTRLTVL.

This chain's CDR3 is CASSAGWTRLAAQETQYF. The CDR3 coding sequence is TGTGCCAGCAGTGCGGGCTGGACCCGACTAGCGGCCCAAGAGACCCAGTACTTC. The chain carries TRBV5-4 and TRBJ2-5, with 9 nucleotides matching TRBD2. J gave up 1 base and V 5 bases, and 15 bases lay outside the gene matches. There are 18 residues in the CDR3. From germline, CDR1 is SGHNT and CDR2 YYREEE (reference sequence).

This clone has more than one count but fewer than ten. The chain employs TRBV11-2 and TRBJ2-5, with D hard to call. Deletions cut 4 bases from V and 2 bases from J, with 2 bases between. Germline V gives CDR1 SGHAT, CDR2 FQNNGV. This CDR3 is 11 amino acids long. CDR3 loop: CASSYQETQYF. DNA for the CDR3: TGTGCCAGCAGCTATCAAGAGACCCAGTACTTC.

The rearrangement links TRBV28 to TRBJ1-3, with 11 bases aligning to TRBD1. This CDR3 region has 18 residues. V lost 2 bases, J lost 0 bases, and 6 bases stayed unmatched. CDR1 is MDHEN and CDR2 is SYDVKM in the germline V gene. CDR3 in amino acids: CASSLGTGGAYSGNTIYF. The CDR3 region has the DNA TGTGCCAGCAGTTTAGGGACAGGGGGAGCTTACTCTGGAAACACCATATATTTT.

V and J are TRBV9 and TRBJ2-7; 7 positions match TRBD1. V trimming: 4 bases; J trimming: 3 bases; junction bases outside the gene matches: 7. The CDR3 consists of 14 residues. The germline V gene encodes CDR1 SGDLS and CDR2 YYNGEE. CDR3 sequence: CASSPGTANYEQYF. Written as DNA, the CDR3 is TGTGCCAGCAGCCCCGGGACAGCGAACTACGAGCAGTACTTC.

The rearrangement uses TRBV27 and TRBJ2-7; 8 bases match TRBD1. CDR3 length: 18 residues. V lost 7 bases to trimming and J lost 0 bases; unmatched junction nucleotides: 17. Germline V gene sequence: CDR1 MNHEY, CDR2 SMNVEV (reference sequence). Written as DNA, the CDR3 is TGTGCCAGCAACCCCACAAGACAGGGGACATTCTCCTCCTACGAGCAGTACTTC. It specifies CASNPTRQGTFSSYEQYF.

V usage is TRBV3-1 (or the pseudogene TRBV3-2) and J usage is TRBJ1-2; 7 bases match TRBD1. Germline V gene lookup returns CDR1 LGHDT and CDR2 YNNKEL (reference sequence). The CDR3 totals 14 residues. V lost 0 bases and J lost 2; bases outside the gene matches: 0. The CDR3 nucleotides are TGTGCCAGCAGCCAAGACAGGGGGAACTATGGCTACACCTTC. Its protein product is CASSQDRGNYGYTF.

The chain joins TRBV24-1 to TRBJ1-3; D gene unclear. This CDR3 contains 15 residues. CDR1 is KGHDR, CDR2 SFDVKD, per germline. V was cut by 3 bases and J by 0 bases, with 8 bases left in between. CDR3 in DNA: TGTGCCACCAGTGATCCTGTGGTCTCTGGAAACACCATATATTTT. Protein sequence: CATSDPVVSGNTIYF.

V is TRBV6-5 and J is TRBJ2-7, with D maybe TRBD2 (5 bases). This CDR3 is built from 13 residues. Trimming shortened V by 8 bases and J by 2 bases, and 13 bases separated the two germline ends. The germline gives CDR1 MNHEY, CDR2 SVGAGI. The CDR3 is CASGEYGAYEQYF. The CDR3 region has the DNA TGTGCCAGCGGAGAGTACGGGGCCTACGAGCAGTACTTC.

This clone was seen a handful of times. The J gene is TRBJ2-6, the V gene TRBV7-9, with D unclear. Trimming removed 3 bases at V and 1 base at J, with 13 bases between. This CDR3 contains 17 residues. Germline V lookup: CDR1 SEHNR, CDR2 FQNEAQ (reference sequence). The CDR3 reads CASSFGYSSSGANVLTF. The DNA of the CDR3 is TGTGCCAGCAGCTTTGGCTACAGCTCGTCTGGGGCCAACGTCCTGACTTTC.

The chain carries TRBV13 and TRBJ2-7; 13 bases line up with TRBD2. The CDR3 spans 16 residues. Germline CDR1 reads PRHDT; CDR2 reads FYEKMQ (reference sequence). The J segment lost 6 bases and the V segment lost 5 bases, leaving 10 bases of the junction unmatched. The CDR3 sequence is CASSPGLAGVSGEQYF. As DNA, the CDR3 is TGTGCCAGCAGCCCCGGACTAGCGGGGGTTTCAGGCGAGCAGTACTTC.

This sequence joins TRBV3-1 (or the pseudogene TRBV3-2) and TRBJ2-2; D unclear. The V end lost 3 bases, the J end lost 2 bases, and 7 bases lay between the germline ends. The CDR3 length is 14 residues. The germline V gene has CDR1 LGHDT and CDR2 YNNKEL (reference sequence). The CDR3 DNA reads TGTGCCAGCAGCCAGAGTGTTAACACCGGGGAGCTGTTTTTT. Its translation: CASSQSVNTGELFF.

This sequence joins TRBV5-1 and TRBJ1-5, with unresolved D. This CDR3 comprises 14 residues. From germline, CDR1 is SGHRS and CDR2 YFSETQ. V was pared by 2 bases and J by 5 bases, with 11 bases between. CDR3 protein: CASSLGVRDQPQHF. CDR3 nucleotide sequence: TGCGCCAGCAGCTTAGGAGTAAGGGATCAGCCCCAGCATTTT.

This chain uses TRBV28 with TRBJ1-2, with D possibly TRBD1 on 6 matching bases. Germline V gives CDR1 MDHEN, CDR2 SYDVKM. Trimming took 2 bases from V and 4 from J, leaving 11 bases between them. This CDR3 region has 14 residues. CDR3 loop: CASSLIGGGYGYTF. For the CDR3, the DNA is TGTGCCAGCAGTTTAATAGGGGGAGGCTATGGCTACACCTTC.

This clone was seen a single time. The chain couples TRBV11-3 to TRBJ2-5; 7 bases line up with TRBD2. CDR3 length: 15 amino acids. From germline, CDR1 is SGHNT and CDR2 YENEEA. V dropped 5 bases and J dropped 4; count of bases not matched to a gene: 10. CDR3 residues: CASSLERGARETQYF. The CDR3 coding sequence is TGTGCCAGCAGCCTCGAGCGGGGAGCCCGAGAGACCCAGTACTTC.

The chain employs TRBV2 and TRBJ1-5; possible D gene TRBD1, 5 bases. This CDR3 spans 12 amino acids. Germline V gene sequence: CDR1 SNHLY, CDR2 FYNNEI. Deletions cut 6 bases from V and 6 bases from J, with 9 bases between. CDR3 sequence reads: CASSEGFQPQHF. The CDR3 nucleotides read TGTGCCAGCAGCGAGGGGTTTCAGCCCCAGCATTTT.

The CDR3, as DNA: TGTGCCAGCAGCTATAGCGGGCAGGGGGGCACTGAAGCTTTCTTT. Residues: CASSYSGQGGTEAFF. The V and J genes are TRBV7-8 and TRBJ1-1, with TRBD1 matching over 7 bases. Germline V CDR1 and CDR2: SGHVS, FQNEAQ. The CDR3 is made up of 15 amino acids. Unmatched junction bases numbered 9, after V lost 4 bases and J lost 4 bases. Using reference TRBV7-8 and TRBJ1-1 for the parts outside the CDR3, the full variable domain is GAGVSQSPRYKVAKRGQDVALRCDPISGHVSLFWYQQALGQGPEFLTYFQNEAQLDKSGLPSDRFFAERPEGSVSTLKIQRTQQEDSAVYLCASSYSGQGGTEAFFGQGTRLTVV.

V is TRBV3-1 (or the pseudogene TRBV3-2) and J is TRBJ1-2; 8 positions agree with TRBD1. CDR1 and CDR2 from the germline V gene are LGHDT and YNNKEL (reference sequence). The CDR3 is 13 amino acids. J lost 8 bases, V lost 6 bases, and 8 bases had no gene match. CDR3 DNA: TGTGCCAGCAGTTTAGACAGGGGAAACGGCTACACCTTC. Its protein is CASSLDRGNGYTF.

This chain connects TRBV9 to TRBJ1-1; D may be TRBD1 (6 bases). Between the trimmed V and J ends, which lost 5 bases and 0 bases, there was a span of 23 bases. In germline, CDR1 is SGDLS, CDR2 YYNGEE. The CDR3 extends over 18 amino acids. CDR3 protein: CASRAYLLGPGVNTEAFF. CDR3 in DNA: TGTGCCAGCAGAGCGTACTTGTTGGGGCCAGGGGTGAACACTGAAGCTTTCTTT.

The chain has TRBV6-6 and TRBJ1-2; TRBD1 is a possible D gene (5 bases). The length of the CDR3 is 11 residues. The V and J ends lost 4 bases and 8 bases respectively, with 8 bases between them. Germline values: CDR1 MNHNY, CDR2 SVGAGI (reference sequence). Here the CDR3 DNA reads TGTGCCAGCAGTTTCGAGGGGGGCTACACCTTC. Protein sequence: CASSFEGGYTF.

The chain recombines TRBV11-2 with TRBJ1-1; possible D gene TRBD1, 5 bases. Trimming left V 6 bases short and J 6 bases short, with 17 bases between. CDR1 SGHAT and CDR2 FQNNGV come from the germline V gene. The CDR3 contains 14 residues. The CDR3 sequence: CASSTWGLGSEAFF. The CDR3 nucleotides read TGTGCCAGCAGTACCTGGGGCCTGGGCTCTGAAGCTTTCTTT.